The 18 T cell receptor beta chains below all came from one sample that was sequenced in a study of T cells expressing NK-cell markers. TCRdb re-called the 5' RACE reads and gives one entry per CDR3 protein, without DNA. Its table lists 400,000 or so distinct CDR3 sequences. Material: blood T cells: a sorted CD56 or NKG2C T cell subset, CD4+ or CD8+ T cells, or bulk PBMC T cells (not recorded which). The receptors derive from a woman aged 45-65 years in good health.

This rearrangement joins TRBV7-8 to TRBJ2-7; as DNA is missing, the TRBD2 call by TCRdb cannot be tested. Germline CDR1 is SGHVS and CDR2 is FQNEAQ. This CDR3 contains 15 residues. The CDR3 loop reads CASSLAYVGRDEQYF.

The genes are TRBV2 and TRBJ2-5; the TCRdb D gene call, TRBD2, has no DNA to confirm it. The V gene's germline CDR1 is SNHLY and CDR2 FYNNEI. CDR3 length: 15 amino acids. The CDR3: CASSPSGRAQETQYF. The variable domain in full, completed from reference TRBV2 and TRBJ2-5, reads EPEVTQTPSHQVTQMGQEVILRCVPISNHLYFYWYRQILGQKVEFLVSFYNNEISEKSEIFDDQFSVERPDGSNFTLKIRSTKLEDSAMYFCASSPSGRAQETQYFGPGTRLLVL.

The V gene is TRBV12-3 or TRBV12-4, the J gene TRBJ2-7; TCRdb returns TRBD2, unconfirmable since there is no DNA. The CDR3 has 11 residues. CDR3 sequence reads: CAVRVLYEQYF.

CDR3: CRASPRGRTEAFF. The V and J genes are TRBV29-1 and TRBJ1-1. CDR1 is SQVTM, CDR2 ANQGSEA, per germline. CDR3 length: 13 residues.

V gene TRBV29-1 combines with J gene TRBJ2-2; lacking DNA, the TRBD2 call made by TCRdb goes unchecked. CDR1 is SQVTM and CDR2 is ANQGSEA in the germline V gene. This CDR3 spans 15 amino acids. CDR3 loop: CSVEDQTPNTGELFF.

The chain is built from TRBV10-3 and TRBJ2-6; TCRdb designates TRBD1, a call that cannot be tested without DNA. In germline, CDR1 is ENHRY, CDR2 SYGVKD. This CDR3 spans 15 amino acids. The CDR3 here is CAIRRTGVGANVLTF.

This sequence joins TRBV12-3 or TRBV12-4 and TRBJ2-2. The CDR3 extends over 14 amino acids. This chain's CDR3 is CASSFGWNTGELFF.

The chain has TRBV7-2 and TRBJ1-2; TCRdb indicates TRBD1, and absent DNA this call remains unverified. Germline V gene lookup returns CDR1 SGHTA and CDR2 FQGNSA. This CDR3 comprises 16 residues. CDR3 protein: CASSFLPDREAYGYTF.

The chain is built from TRBV29-1 and TRBJ1-2; there is no DNA to check the TCRdb D call of TRBD1. Per germline, CDR1 SQVTM and CDR2 ANQGSEA. The length of the CDR3 is 15 residues. CDR3 sequence reads: CSEPLTSGGSYGYTF.

V gene TRBV3-1 combines with J gene TRBJ2-7; TCRdb's assignment of TRBD2 cannot be checked, as there is no DNA. The CDR3 contains 15 residues. Germline V gene data show CDR1 as LGHDT and CDR2 as YNNKEL (reference sequence). The CDR3 loop reads CASSHLAVSGDEQYF.

CDR3 sequence: CSAPAGGDPGTGNEQFF. V gene TRBV20-1 combines with J gene TRBJ2-1; the TCRdb call, TRBD1, lacks DNA for checking. The V gene's germline CDR1 is DFQATT and CDR2 SNEGSKA (reference sequence). The CDR3 sequence is 17 residues long.

V is TRBV3-1 and J is TRBJ1-3. Germline V gene sequence: CDR1 LGHDT, CDR2 YNNKEL (reference sequence). This CDR3 has 15 amino acids. CDR3 sequence reads: CASSPGLWPGNTIYF.

This chain connects TRBV5-1 to TRBJ2-1; TCRdb selects TRBD1, and the lack of DNA leaves this call unchecked. The CDR3 is 13 amino acids. Germline V gene data show CDR1 as SGHRS and CDR2 as YFSETQ. The CDR3 sequence: CASNPGHRGGQFF.

V usage is TRBV2 and J usage is TRBJ2-3; TCRdb lists TRBD1, though no DNA is available to test this call. Germline V gene data show CDR1 as SNHLY and CDR2 as FYNNEI. The CDR3 has 16 amino acids. The CDR3 is CASSQGQGHSTDTQYF.

CDR3 in amino acids: CATSDHGSTDTQYF. The chain carries TRBV24-1 and TRBJ2-3. Germline V gene sequence: CDR1 KGHDR, CDR2 SFDVKD. This CDR3 comprises 14 residues.

The CDR3 region is CASSYSQADAYNEQFF. The rearrangement uses TRBV6-6 and TRBJ2-1. The CDR3 has 16 amino acids. Germline CDR1 is MNHNY and CDR2 is SVGAGI (reference sequence).

The chain joins TRBV20-1 to TRBJ2-1; with no DNA, the TCRdb D assignment of TRBD2 cannot be verified. CDR1 is DFQATT and CDR2 is SNEGSKA in the germline V gene (reference sequence). The CDR3 consists of 16 residues. CDR3 loop: CSARGTLAGVINEQFF.

This sequence joins TRBV4-1 and TRBJ1-5; TCRdb proposes TRBD1, but this gene call is untestable without DNA. Germline values: CDR1 MGHRA, CDR2 YSYEKL. The CDR3 consists of 18 residues. The CDR3: CASSPGTGANRDNQPQHF.